The next 18 T cell receptor beta chains were all read from a single sample in a study of blood T cell repertoires in COVID-19. The repertoire was sequenced with immunoSEQ multiplex PCR; TCRdb's copy has only in-frame clones and lacks some. This repertoire shows about 310,000 clones, around 87% found once; its top ten account for approximately 4.3%. The specimen sequenced was PBMCs or T cells enriched from blood (not recorded which). The source of these receptors is a woman aged 18 to 35 with acute COVID-19.

The gene calls are TRBV28 and TRBJ2-6; 8 bases are shared with TRBD1. There are 18 residues in the CDR3. CDR1 and CDR2 (germline): MDHEN, SYDVKM. J gave up 0 bases and V 5 bases, and 9 bases lay outside the gene matches. The CDR3 DNA follows: TGTGCCAGCAGTGGACCGGGACAGGCTTACTCTGGGGCCAACGTCCTGACTTTC. It encodes CASSGPGQAYSGANVLTF. The full variable domain, its missing parts supplied by reference TRBV28 and TRBJ2-6, is DVKVTQSSRYLVKRTGEKVFLECVQDMDHENMFWYRQDPGLGLRLIYFSYDVKMKEKGDIPEGYSVSREKKERFSLILESASTNQTSMYLCASSGPGQAYSGANVLTFGAGSRLTVL.

J is TRBJ2-3 and V is TRBV27; 9 positions agree with TRBD1. The V segment lost 4 bases and the J segment 0 bases; nucleotides outside the gene matches: 8. Germline V lookup: CDR1 MNHEY, CDR2 SMNVEV (reference sequence). The CDR3 sequence is 17 residues long. The CDR3, as DNA: TGTGCCAGCAGTTCAAATCACAGGGGGCCTAGCACAGATACGCAGTATTTT. Protein sequence: CASSSNHRGPSTDTQYF.

J is TRBJ2-3 and V is TRBV11-3; 7 bases fit TRBD2. Looked up from germline, CDR1 is SGHNT and CDR2 is YENEEA. V lost 5 bases to trimming and J lost 2 bases; unmatched junction nucleotides: 4. This CDR3 is built from 14 residues. CDR3 sequence reads: CASSGLAATDTQYF. The CDR3 DNA reads TGTGCCAGCAGCGGTCTAGCGGCCACAGATACGCAGTATTTT.

V usage is TRBV5-1 and J usage is TRBJ2-3; 10 positions agree with TRBD2. The CDR3 has 16 residues. V trimming: 2 bases; J trimming: 4 bases; junction bases outside the gene matches: 7. Per the germline V gene, CDR1 is SGHRS and CDR2 is YFSETQ. Here the CDR3 DNA reads TGCGCCAGCAGCTTTGGAGCGGGAGGGCCCCCAGATACGCAGTATTTT. Translated, it gives CASSFGAGGPPDTQYF.

This clone was seen a handful of times. The chain recombines TRBV13 with TRBJ1-6; D ambiguous. The CDR3 is 12 residues long. The V and J ends lost 5 bases and 10 bases respectively, with 9 bases between them. Germline values: CDR1 PRHDT, CDR2 FYEKMQ (reference sequence). CDR3 in amino acids: CASSLSWSPLHF. The CDR3 DNA sequence: TGTGCCAGCAGCCTAAGTTGGTCACCCCTCCACTTT.

CDR3 bases: TGTGCCAGCAGTCCCCCCCTTGCAGACACTGAAGCTTTCTTT. Its translation: CASSPPLADTEAFF. V is TRBV2 and J is TRBJ1-1; D is unclear. The CDR3 loop spans 14 amino acids. V lost 5 bases, J lost 3 bases, and 13 bases lay in between. CDR1 is SNHLY, CDR2 FYNNEI, per germline. The full variable domain, in which reference TRBV2 and TRBJ1-1 provide the parts outside the CDR3, is EPEVTQTPSHQVTQMGQEVILRCVPISNHLYFYWYRQILGQKVEFLVSFYNNEISEKSEIFDDQFSVERPDGSNFTLKIRSTKLEDSAMYFCASSPPLADTEAFFGQGTRLTVV.

The rearrangement joins TRBV28 to TRBJ1-5, with 8 nucleotides matching TRBD1. In germline, CDR1 is MDHEN, CDR2 SYDVKM. This CDR3 region has 16 residues. V lost 5 bases and J lost 3; bases outside the gene matches: 9. The CDR3 bases are TGTGCCAGCAGTCCCTGGACAGGGAGGAACAATCAGCCCCAGCATTTT. Protein sequence: CASSPWTGRNNQPQHF. Filled out from reference TRBV28 and TRBJ1-5, the complete variable domain reads DVKVTQSSRYLVKRTGEKVFLECVQDMDHENMFWYRQDPGLGLRLIYFSYDVKMKEKGDIPEGYSVSREKKERFSLILESASTNQTSMYLCASSPWTGRNNQPQHFGDGTRLSIL.

A remark on this clone: The junction and the germline gene differ at one end; a read error may be behind it. The rearrangement uses TRBV7-7 and TRBJ1-3; D is perhaps TRBD1 (5 bases). Germline lookup yields CDR1 SSHAT and CDR2 FNYEAQ (reference sequence). The CDR3 loop spans 15 amino acids. The CDR3 reads CASSPGTTAGNTIYF. The CDR3 nucleotides are TGTGCTAGCAGTCCGGGGACTACAGCCGGAAACACCATATATTTT. Looking up the rest from reference TRBV7-7 and TRBJ1-3 gives the full variable domain: GAGVSQSPRYKVTKRGQDVTLRCDPISSHATLYWYQQALGQGPEFLTYFNYEAQPDKSGLPSDRFSAERPEGSISTLTIQRTEQRDSAMYRCASSPGTTAGNTIYFGEGSWLTVV.

This CDR3 is CASSSPDKFGGYTF. The CDR3 DNA follows: TGTGCCAGCAGCTCCCCGGACAAATTCGGCGGCTACACCTTC. The V and J genes are TRBV6-6 and TRBJ1-2, with D possibly matching TRBD1 (5 bases). Germline V gene lookup returns CDR1 MNHNY and CDR2 SVGAGI (reference sequence). CDR3 length equals 14 residues. V lost 6 bases, J lost 8 bases, and 19 bases lay in between.

The table lists this clone with a count of one. J is TRBJ1-5 and V is TRBV29-1; 8 bases match TRBD1. Germline CDR1 SQVTM, CDR2 ANQGSEA. Unmatched junction bases numbered 7, after V lost 5 bases and J lost 1 base. The CDR3 is 15 amino acids. The CDR3: CSVMTGADSNQPQHF. The DNA of the CDR3 is TGCAGCGTTATGACAGGGGCGGACAGCAATCAGCCCCAGCATTTT.

The genes are TRBV7-8 and TRBJ2-7, with 11 bases matching TRBD1. The CDR3 runs 15 residues. Germline V gives CDR1 SGHVS, CDR2 FQNEAQ. V was pared by 5 bases and J by 6 bases, with 9 bases of the junction left unmatched. The DNA for the CDR3 is TGTGCCAGCAGCCGAGGGGGACAGGGGGTGGGCGAGCAGTACTTC. The encoded protein is CASSRGGQGVGEQYF.

The CDR3 nucleotides read TGTGCCACCAGTGACACCGGGACAGGGGGGGAAAAACTGTTTTTT. It is translated as CATSDTGTGGEKLFF. The rearrangement uses TRBV24-1 and TRBJ1-4, with TRBD1 matching 11 bases. The CDR3 runs to 15 residues. Germline values: CDR1 KGHDR, CDR2 SFDVKD. Trimming cost V 4 bases and J 8 bases; bases outside gene matches: 5.

Worth noting for this clone: At one of its ends the junction is not consistent with the germline gene, which may arise from a read error. The rearrangement joins TRBV5-1 to TRBJ2-2; D unclear. Germline-derived CDR1 and CDR2 are SGHRS and YFSETQ. The CDR3 is 11 residues long. The CDR3 DNA reads TGCGCCAGCAGCCACACGGGGGAGCTGTTTTTT. This encodes CASSHTGELFF. The full variable domain, completed using reference TRBV5-1 and TRBJ2-2, is KAGVTQTPRYLIKTRGQQVTLSCSPISGHRSVSWYQQTPGQGLQFLFEYFSETQRNKGNFPGRFSGRQFSNSRSEMNVSTLELGDSALYLCASSHTGELFFGEGSRLTVL.

This chain joins TRBV21-1 and TRBJ2-7; the D segment call TRBD2 is taken from the table without a DNA check. TRBV21-1 is termed a pseudogene. CDR3 size: 16 residues. The CDR3 nucleotides read TGTGCCAGCAGCAAAGAGGAGACGGCAGACTCCTACGAGCAGTACTTC. Amino acids: CASSKEETADSYEQYF.

The chain links TRBV5-1 to TRBJ2-1; 7 bases map to TRBD1. After removal of 2 bases from V and 5 bases from J, the junction contained 13 bases not matched to a gene. Germline-derived CDR1 and CDR2 are SGHRS and YFSETQ. This CDR3 is built from 17 residues. The CDR3 loop is CASSFQMTGSSNNEQFF. DNA for the CDR3: TGCGCCAGCAGCTTTCAAATGACAGGGTCTTCAAACAATGAGCAGTTCTTC.

This rearrangement joins TRBV30 to TRBJ2-1; 9 bases are a match to TRBD2. CDR3 length: 16 amino acids. J was trimmed by 3 bases and V by 0 bases; bases with no gene match: 6. Per germline, CDR1 GTSNPN and CDR2 SVGIG (reference sequence). CDR3 in DNA: TGTGCCTGGAGTGTACTGTCTAGCGGGGACTACAATGAGCAGTTCTTC. Translation: CAWSVLSSGDYNEQFF.

The chain links TRBV28 to TRBJ1-4, with 9 bases fitting TRBD1. The CDR3 contains 17 residues. Germline values: CDR1 MDHEN, CDR2 SYDVKM. V shed 5 bases, J shed 1 base, and the junction held 8 bases outside the gene matches. The CDR3 region is CASSRDRVLVTNEKLFF. CDR3 bases: TGTGCCAGCAGTCGGGACAGGGTTTTGGTAACTAATGAAAAACTGTTTTTT.

V and J are TRBV3-1 (or the pseudogene TRBV3-2) and TRBJ1-2; D uncertain. Trimming shortened V by 0 bases and J by 8 bases, and 7 bases separated the two germline ends. Germline CDR1 reads LGHDT; CDR2 reads YNNKEL (reference sequence). The CDR3 loop spans 12 amino acids. The CDR3 loop is CASSQDGGGYTF. CDR3 sequence (DNA): TGTGCCAGCAGCCAAGACGGCGGGGGCTACACCTTC.